These 13 T cell receptor beta chains share one sample of origin, sequenced in a study of blood T cells in healthy people across ages. Through a sample-barcoded 5' primer and a J-beta primer mix, a second PCR was run for 7 to 11 cycles. Each CDR3 protein is one row after TCRdb ran MiXCR on the 5' RACE reads. This sample has over 600,000 distinct CDR3 sequences, with 20% to 25% found just once. What was sequenced was blood. The receptors here all came from a man between 65 and 80 years old in good health.

This chain links TRBV9 with TRBJ2-7, with TRBD1 identical over 7 bases. V lost 3 bases to trimming and J lost 4 bases; unmatched junction nucleotides: 7. The CDR3 loop spans 14 amino acids. Per the germline V gene, CDR1 is SGDLS and CDR2 is YYNGEE. CDR3 nucleotide sequence: TGTGCCAGCAGCGCCGGGACAGATGTATACGAGCAGTACTTC. Protein product: CASSAGTDVYEQYF.

In this sample, this clonotype turned up a few times. The chain couples TRBV2 to TRBJ2-6; D is unclear. The CDR3 is made up of 15 amino acids. Germline CDR1 is SNHLY and CDR2 is FYNNEI. Trimming took off 7 bases at V and 0 bases at J, with 10 bases between the two ends. CDR3 loop: CASNQASSGANVLTF. DNA of the CDR3: TGTGCCAGCAACCAGGCGAGCTCTGGGGCCAACGTCCTGACTTTC.

This clonotype was detected a few times. The V call is TRBV25-1, the J call TRBJ2-5, with 11 bases that match TRBD2. The last part of the DNA fits TRBJ2-1 better; the J call may be wrong. The CDR3 consists of 13 residues. Germline values: CDR1 MGHDK, CDR2 SYGVNS. CDR3 protein: CASMGLADGEQFF. CDR3 nucleotides: TGTGCCAGCATGGGACTAGCGGATGGTGAGCAGTTCTTC.

This clonotype was seen more than once but under ten times. The J gene is TRBJ2-1, the V gene TRBV3-1, with TRBD2 as a possible D gene (6 bases). Per germline, CDR1 LGHDT and CDR2 YNNKEL (reference sequence). V lost 4 bases and J lost 2, with 12 bases in between. This CDR3 has 15 residues. The CDR3 loop reads CASSPTLAPYNEQFF. Here the CDR3 DNA reads TGTGCCAGCAGCCCGACTCTAGCGCCCTACAATGAGCAGTTCTTC.

The sample holds a few counts of this clonotype. The chain employs TRBV20-1 and TRBJ2-5, with TRBD2 as a possible D gene (5 bases). The CDR3 runs to 13 residues. Trimming removed 1 base at V and 2 bases at J, with 8 bases between. Per the germline V gene, CDR1 is DFQATT and CDR2 is SNEGSKA (reference sequence). The CDR3 protein is CSARAGWQETQYF. CDR3 nucleotides: TGCAGTGCTAGAGCGGGATGGCAAGAGACCCAGTACTTC.

In its sample, this clonotype was seen a few times. The junction does not match germline at one end; this may be a read error. The chain joins TRBV12-3 or TRBV12-4 to TRBJ1-2; maybe TRBD1 (5 bases). This CDR3 spans 13 amino acids. In DNA, the CDR3 is TGTGCCAGCAGTTCCCCCCCAGGGATGGGCTGCACCTTC. It specifies CASSSPPGMGCTF.

The chain employs TRBV28 and TRBJ2-7; TRBD2 agrees at 9 bases. Per germline, CDR1 MDHEN and CDR2 SYDVKM. CDR3 length: 17 residues. V shed 3 bases, J shed 2 bases, and the junction held 11 bases outside the gene matches. The CDR3 region is CASSFGSSGSLAYEQYF. The CDR3 DNA reads TGTGCCAGCAGTTTTGGGAGTAGCGGGAGTTTAGCCTACGAGCAGTACTTC.

The genes are TRBV11-2 and TRBJ2-5; 8 nucleotides agree with TRBD2. The J call is doubtful: the DNA matches TRBJ2-1 better. The CDR3 runs 16 residues. CDR1 is SGHAT and CDR2 is FQNNGV in the germline V gene. The DNA for the CDR3 is TGTGCCAGCAGCTTAGTCTCGGGGGGGTCGACGGGTGAGCAGTTCTTC. This gives the protein CASSLVSGGSTGEQFF.

This clonotype was counted a few times. This sequence joins TRBV5-4 and TRBJ2-5, with a weak D call TRBD2 (6 bases). Germline assignment: CDR1 SGHNT and CDR2 YYREEE (reference sequence). The CDR3 is 15 residues long. Trimming removed 4 bases from V and 2 bases from J, with 15 bases in between. In DNA form, the CDR3 reads TGTGCCAGCAGCCGAGGGACTGCCAAACAAGAGACCCAGTACTTC. Protein sequence: CASSRGTAKQETQYF.

Only a few counts were recorded for this clonotype. The CDR3 spells CSVPVGLAGVVMETQYF. The CDR3 DNA sequence: TGCAGCGTTCCCGTTGGACTAGCGGGAGTTGTAATGGAGACCCAGTACTTC. The genes are TRBV29-1 and TRBJ2-5, with 13 bases matching TRBD2. The J segment lost 5 bases and the V segment lost 5 bases, leaving 14 bases of the junction unmatched. The CDR3 length is 17 residues. Germline V CDR1 and CDR2: SQVTM, ANQGSEA. Looking up the rest from reference TRBV29-1 and TRBJ2-5 gives the full variable domain: SAVISQKPSRDICQRGTSLTIQCQVDSQVTMMFWYRQQPGQSLTLIATANQGSEATYESGFVIDKFPISRPNLTFSTLTVSNMSPEDSSIYLCSVPVGLAGVVMETQYFGPGTRLLVL.

The chain employs TRBV20-1 and TRBJ1-4; D is ambiguous. The CDR3 extends over 10 amino acids. CDR1 is DFQATT and CDR2 is SNEGSKA in the germline V gene (reference sequence). Trimming left V 6 bases short and J 4 bases short, with 3 bases between. CDR3 protein: CSAGNEKLFF. For the CDR3, the DNA is TGCAGTGCCGGTAATGAAAAACTGTTTTTT.

This clonotype appeared a few times. This chain connects TRBV2 to TRBJ2-5; the D gene is possibly TRBD2 (6 bases). The CDR3 spans 13 residues. V dropped 3 bases and J dropped 6 bases, with 11 bases sitting between them. Germline V gene sequence: CDR1 SNHLY, CDR2 FYNNEI. In DNA form, the CDR3 reads TGTGCCAGCAGTGAGCGGGACCGAAAGACCCAGTACTTC. It codes for CASSERDRKTQYF.

The chain joins TRBV18 to TRBJ1-4; TRBD1 is a possible D gene (6 bases). CDR3 size: 15 residues. The germline V and J ends were trimmed by 3 bases and 10 bases, with 18 bases remaining between them. CDR1 is KGHSH, CDR2 LQKENI, per germline. The CDR3 region has the DNA TGTGCCAGCTCACCCTTTTCAGGGGACGCGCGAAAACTGTTTTTT. Translation: CASSPFSGDARKLFF.